This passage covers 18 T cell receptor beta chains from one sample sequenced in a study of neurological immune-mediated disorders. MiXCR, applied by TCRdb to the 5' RACE reads, yields one record per CDR3 protein. The sample consists of roughly 15,000 distinct CDR3 sequences, 3.5% of them appearing once. The sequencing sample was made of CD8+ T cells from blood. All receptors come from a woman between 35 and 50 years old in good health.

In this sample, this clonotype turned up many times. The chain employs TRBV9 and TRBJ2-1; possibly TRBD2 for D (5 bases). Trimming took 6 bases from V and 9 from J, leaving 13 bases between them. In germline, CDR1 is SGDLS, CDR2 YYNGEE. The CDR3 covers 12 residues. CDR3 sequence (DNA): TGTGCCAGCATCTCAGGCCGGGGTGAGCAGTTCTTC. The encoded protein is CASISGRGEQFF. Supplemented by reference TRBV9 and TRBJ2-1, the full variable domain reads DSGVTQTPKHLITATGQRVTLRCSPRSGDLSVYWYQQSLDQGLQFLIQYYNGEERAKGNILERFSAQQFPDLHSELNLSSLELGDSALYFCASISGRGEQFFGPGTRLTVL.

The sample holds many counts of this clonotype. The chain joins TRBV10-2 to TRBJ2-5, with 8 bases matching TRBD2. This CDR3 contains 14 residues. V gave up 6 bases and J gave up 6 bases; unmatched junction bases: 9. Germline V lookup: CDR1 WSHSY, CDR2 SAAADI. The CDR3 DNA sequence: TGCGCCAGCAGCCAAGAGGGCGGGAGGAAGACCCAGTACTTC. Translation: CASSQEGGRKTQYF.

This clonotype was counted many times. The rearrangement joins TRBV5-1 to TRBJ2-7; a weak D match, TRBD1 (6 bases). The CDR3 extends over 13 amino acids. Germline CDR1 SGHRS, CDR2 YFSETQ. Trimming took 4 bases from V and 5 from J, leaving 13 bases between them. The chain's CDR3 is CASSETPGDEQYF. The CDR3 bases are TGCGCCAGCAGCGAAACACCAGGGGACGAGCAGTACTTC. The variable domain in full, completed from reference TRBV5-1 and TRBJ2-7, reads KAGVTQTPRYLIKTRGQQVTLSCSPISGHRSVSWYQQTPGQGLQFLFEYFSETQRNKGNFPGRFSGRQFSNSRSEMNVSTLELGDSALYLCASSETPGDEQYFGPGTRLTVT.

The J gene is TRBJ1-1, the V gene TRBV5-1; D call uncertain. Between the trimmed V and J ends, which lost 4 bases and 1 base, there was a span of 11 bases. Germline V gives CDR1 SGHRS, CDR2 YFSETQ. There are 14 residues in the CDR3. The CDR3 sequence is CASSTSGRNTEAFF. The CDR3 bases are TGCGCCAGCAGCACTAGCGGGAGGAACACTGAAGCTTTCTTT.

There are many counts of this clonotype. Mismatch with germline at one junction end may stem from a read error. The rearrangement joins TRBV11-2 to TRBJ1-2; the D is unclear. CDR1 and CDR2 from the germline V gene are SGHAT and FQNNGV. The length of the CDR3 is 13 residues. The CDR3 region is CASSQVPPTRLFF. In DNA, the CDR3 is TGTGCCAGCAGCCAAGTTCCACCAACAAGACTCTTCTTC.

This clonotype is categorized as medium-sized. The rearrangement uses TRBV28 and TRBJ1-1; D is unresolved. CDR3 length equals 12 residues. CDR1 and CDR2 from the germline V gene are MDHEN and SYDVKM. The V end was cut by 3 bases, the J end by 11 bases, with 13 bases between. This CDR3 is CASSLDRYSAFF. CDR3 nucleotides: TGTGCCAGCAGTTTGGATAGGTACAGCGCTTTCTTT.

This clonotype has at least ten counts. The CDR3 coding sequence is TGTGCCAGCAGTTCATTCTCGAGTTTGCTAGGGGCCAACGAGCAGTACTTC. Its protein is CASSSFSSLLGANEQYF. The V gene is TRBV28, the J gene TRBJ2-7; a possible D gene is TRBD1 (5 bases). Trimming took off 4 bases at V and 5 bases at J, with 24 bases between the two ends. The CDR3 is 17 residues long. The V gene's germline CDR1 is MDHEN and CDR2 SYDVKM.

Ten or more counts support this clonotype. The chain recombines TRBV5-1 with TRBJ2-3, with a possible D match to TRBD2 (5 bases). V was shortened by 4 bases and J by 0 bases, with 15 bases between the two germline ends. The CDR3 is 16 residues long. Germline V gene data show CDR1 as SGHRS and CDR2 as YFSETQ. The DNA for the CDR3 is TGCGCCAGCAGCCCGAACGGGGTCACAAGCACAGATACGCAGTATTTT. Encoded protein: CASSPNGVTSTDTQYF. The complete variable domain, with remaining parts taken from reference TRBV5-1 and TRBJ2-3, reads KAGVTQTPRYLIKTRGQQVTLSCSPISGHRSVSWYQQTPGQGLQFLFEYFSETQRNKGNFPGRFSGRQFSNSRSEMNVSTLELGDSALYLCASSPNGVTSTDTQYFGPGTRLTVL.

This clonotype was detected ten times or more. The chain has TRBV7-8 and TRBJ1-5; possible D gene TRBD1, 5 bases. The ends were cut back, 3 bases at V and 7 bases at J, with 13 bases in the middle. This CDR3 contains 14 residues. Germline V gives CDR1 SGHVS, CDR2 FQNEAQ. CDR3 sequence reads: CASSLGPGWQPQHF. DNA for the CDR3: TGTGCCAGCAGCTTGGGACCGGGCTGGCAGCCCCAGCATTTT.

This clonotype was seen repeatedly, ten times or more. One junction end disagrees with the germline gene, perhaps due to a read error. The chain uses TRBV5-1 and TRBJ1-4; D is undetermined. Germline V lookup: CDR1 SGHRS, CDR2 YFSETQ. The CDR3 spans 13 residues. DNA for the CDR3: TGCGCCAGCAGCTTAACGTACGATGAACAACTGTTTTTT. Translation gives CASSLTYDEQLFF.

The sample holds many counts of this clonotype. The genes are TRBV7-2 and TRBJ2-7; 10 bases match TRBD2. The CDR3 loop spans 15 amino acids. CDR1 SGHTA and CDR2 FQGNSA come from the germline V gene. Trimming removed 4 bases from V and 3 bases from J; junction bases left unmatched: 6. CDR3 in amino acids: CASSSVAGGVYEQYF. CDR3 DNA: TGTGCCAGCAGCTCAGTAGCGGGAGGCGTCTACGAGCAGTACTTC.

This clonotype has ten or more counts. The chain employs TRBV7-9 and TRBJ1-4, with 9 bases that match TRBD1. This CDR3 is 14 amino acids long. The germline gives CDR1 SEHNR, CDR2 FQNEAQ (reference sequence). The trim removed 5 bases at V and 7 bases at J, leaving 5 bases unmatched. CDR3 nucleotide sequence: TGTGCCAGCAGCCCTACAGGGGGCCGTGAAAAACTGTTTTTT. Encoded protein: CASSPTGGREKLFF.

This clonotype was picked up many times. The V gene is TRBV7-9, the J gene TRBJ1-2, with D possibly being TRBD1 (5 bases). V lost 5 bases and J lost 4, with 14 bases in between. Per the germline V gene, CDR1 is SEHNR and CDR2 is FQNEAQ (reference sequence). This CDR3 spans 14 amino acids. The CDR3 DNA sequence: TGTGCCAGCAGCCCGGGGGAGGGTATCTATGGCTACACCTTC. It yields the protein CASSPGEGIYGYTF.

At least ten counts were recorded for this clonotype. The chain has TRBV5-1 and TRBJ2-7; D is possibly TRBD1 (5 bases). V was cut by 4 bases and J by 3 bases, with 14 bases left in between. The CDR3 runs to 14 residues. The germline V gene encodes CDR1 SGHRS and CDR2 YFSETQ. The CDR3 loop reads CASSPTDSFYEQYF. CDR3 DNA sequence: TGCGCCAGCAGCCCCACCGACAGCTTCTACGAGCAGTACTTC.

A remark on this clonotype: This may be a read error, as it is one base from a much larger clone. The V call is TRBV6-2 or TRBV6-3, the J call TRBJ2-7; the D call may be TRBD1 or TRBD2 (6 bases each). The length of the CDR3 is 12 residues. Germline V CDR1 and CDR2: MNHEY, SVGEGT. The CDR3 region has the DNA TGTGTCAGCAGACTAGGGGGGTACGAGCAGTACTTC. This translates into CVSRLGGYEQYF.

This clonotype has a count of ten or more. The gene calls are TRBV12-3 or TRBV12-4 and TRBJ2-1; TRBD2 matches at 11 bases. With 10 bases clipped from V and 5 bases from J, the junction kept 4 bases outside the gene matches. The CDR3 runs to 13 residues. The DNA for the CDR3 is TGTGCCATCCCGGGACTAGCGGACAATGAGCAGTTCTTC. Translation: CAIPGLADNEQFF.

This clonotype was found many times. The CDR3 loop reads CASSPMRQGPQETQYF. The CDR3 DNA is TGTGCCAGCAGCCCGATGAGACAGGGTCCTCAAGAGACCCAGTACTTC. V is TRBV28 and J is TRBJ2-5; 7 bases line up with TRBD1. Germline V gene sequence: CDR1 MDHEN, CDR2 SYDVKM. This CDR3 spans 16 amino acids. Trimming at V came to 6 bases and at J to 2 bases, leaving 12 bases not matched to a gene.

This clonotype was observed at least ten times. The rearrangement links TRBV6-4 to TRBJ2-1; no firm D call. Germline-derived CDR1 and CDR2 are MRHNA and SNTAGT. The germline V and J ends were trimmed by 5 bases and 0 bases, with 11 bases remaining between them. This CDR3 has 15 amino acids. CDR3 nucleotide sequence: TGTGCCAGCAGTAGTTCCTCCGGCTCCTACAATGAGCAGTTCTTC. Protein product: CASSSSSGSYNEQFF.